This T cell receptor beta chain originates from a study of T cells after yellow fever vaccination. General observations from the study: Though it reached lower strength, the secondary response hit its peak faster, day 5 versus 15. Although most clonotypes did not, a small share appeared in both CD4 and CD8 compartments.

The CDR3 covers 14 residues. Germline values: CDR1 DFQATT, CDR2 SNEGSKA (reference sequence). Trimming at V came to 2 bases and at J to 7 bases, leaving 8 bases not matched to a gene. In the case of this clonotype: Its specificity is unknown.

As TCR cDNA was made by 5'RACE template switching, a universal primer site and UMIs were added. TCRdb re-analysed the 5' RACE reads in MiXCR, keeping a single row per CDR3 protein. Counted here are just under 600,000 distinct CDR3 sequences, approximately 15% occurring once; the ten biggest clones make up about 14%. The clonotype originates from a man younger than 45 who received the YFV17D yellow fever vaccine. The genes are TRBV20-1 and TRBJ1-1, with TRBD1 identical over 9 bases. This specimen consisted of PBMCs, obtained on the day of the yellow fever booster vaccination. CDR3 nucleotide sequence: TGCAGTGCTAGATCAACAGGGGGCGCAGGTGAAGCTTTCTTT. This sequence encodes CSARSTGGAGEAFF.